This T cell receptor beta chain was sequenced in a study of cytotoxic CD8 clonotypes in ibrutinib-treated CLL. Across the whole study: Enrolment comprised around twelve relapsed/refractory and 15 treatment-naive patients; roughly 17 were IGHV unmutated.

V lost 1 base to trimming and J lost 4 bases, with 13 bases between them. CDR3 length equals 15 residues. CDR1 and CDR2 from the germline V gene are SGHAT and FQNNGV. Produced via immunoSEQ multiplex PCR; TCRdb's table is partial and in-frame only. Here the sample spans some 200,000 clones, over 60% being singletons. The sample here was PBMCs, taken after 24 months of ibrutinib treatment. The sequence came from a human donor with chronic lymphocytic leukemia. This sequence joins TRBV11-2 and TRBJ1-1; D remains ambiguous. CDR3 bases: TGTGCCAGCAGCTTAGCACAGAGTTTGGTCACTGAAGCTTTCTTT. Protein: CASSLAQSLVTEAFF.